This T cell receptor (beta chain) came from a study of blood T cell repertoires in COVID-19. Study in general: Sites in the United States, Italy and Spain provided acute and convalescent COVID-19 samples. Sample material is recorded as cDNA or gDNA derived from T cells, B-cell-depleted T cells, or PBMCs.

The CDR3 is 11 residues long. Germline V lookup: CDR1 MNHEY, CDR2 SMNVEV (reference sequence). V lost 9 bases to trimming and J lost 9 bases, with 12 bases between them. Original processing methods: Nucleated cell counts were estimated from reference gene primer amplification. Here immunoSEQ multiplex PCR was the method, and the copy in TCRdb shows in-frame clones only, minus some. V and J calls plus clone size are reproduced from that table; the DNA served to infer D and trimming. Of 150,000 to 200,000 clones in the sample, approximately 84% were seen once. This clone came up a few times. The sequence was collected from a man in his forties who had recovered from COVID-19. V usage is TRBV27 and J usage is TRBJ2-1; a possible D gene is TRBD1 (6 bases). What was sequenced was peripheral blood. CDR3 sequence: CASQGFSEQFF. The DNA for the CDR3 is TGTGCCAGTCAGGGGTTTAGTGAGCAGTTCTTC.